Each of the 7 T cell receptor beta chains below was sequenced from the same sample in a study of blood T cell repertoires in COVID-19. TCRdb's copy holds only in-frame clones and misses some; the assay was immunoSEQ multiplex PCR. The table has about 370,000 clones, around 87% seen once. Sequenced input: peripheral blood. These receptors were obtained from a woman aged 25 to 39 with COVID-19, enrolled during active disease.

This chain joins TRBV3-1 (or the pseudogene TRBV3-2) and TRBJ2-1; the match to TRBD2 covers 10 bases. Per germline, CDR1 LGHDT and CDR2 YNNKEL (reference sequence). This CDR3 has 16 residues. The V gene end was trimmed by 3 bases and the J gene end by 7 bases; junction bases not matched to a gene: 9. CDR3 in amino acids: CASSHDLAGVGNEQFF. In nucleotides, the CDR3 is TGTGCCAGCAGCCACGACCTAGCGGGAGTAGGTAATGAGCAGTTCTTC.

Points on this clone: The junction differs from germline at one of its ends, possibly a read error. The rearrangement uses TRBV10-3 and TRBJ1-2, with D perhaps TRBD1 (5 bases). Germline V gene lookup returns CDR1 ENHRY and CDR2 SYGVKD. The CDR3 loop spans 10 amino acids. CDR3 nucleotide sequence: TGTGCCATCAGAGGAAACAGGACTAACTTC. Protein sequence: CAIRGNRTNF.

This rearrangement joins TRBV5-1 to TRBJ2-7; no definite D call. CDR3 length equals 14 residues. Germline CDR1 SGHRS, CDR2 YFSETQ. V shed 0 bases and J shed 0 bases, with 7 bases lying between them. CDR3 in DNA: TGCGCCAGCAGCTTGGACTGGAGCTCCTACGAGCAGTACTTC. It is translated as CASSLDWSSYEQYF.

This clone was recorded once. The rearrangement links TRBV21-1 to TRBJ2-1; the D segment call TRBD2 is taken from the table without a DNA check. TRBV21-1 is assigned pseudogene status. This CDR3 region has 17 residues. The CDR3 DNA is TGTGCCAGCAGCAAAGGGCAGCGGGAGGGCCGGGACAATGAGCAGTTCTTC. Translated, it gives CASSKGQREGRDNEQFF.

This chain connects TRBV11-2 to TRBJ2-1; no definite D call. Germline V gene sequence: CDR1 SGHAT, CDR2 FQNNGV. The CDR3 length is 13 residues. Trimming took off 4 bases at V and 4 bases at J, with 8 bases between the two ends. The CDR3 DNA reads as TGTGCCAGCAGCTCGGCACAGTACAATGAGCAGTTCTTC. Its protein is CASSSAQYNEQFF.

The rearrangement links TRBV6-5 to TRBJ2-2, with D possibly matching TRBD1 (6 bases). The CDR3 spans 12 residues. CDR1 is MNHEY and CDR2 is SVGAGI in the germline V gene. The ends were cut back, 7 bases at V and 5 bases at J, with 8 bases in the middle. The CDR3 reads CASTQGTGELFF. The CDR3 coding sequence is TGTGCCAGCACCCAGGGGACCGGGGAGCTGTTTTTT.

The chain employs TRBV4-1 and TRBJ2-7, with D possibly matching TRBD1 (5 bases). This CDR3 spans 14 amino acids. Germline V lookup: CDR1 MGHRA, CDR2 YSYEKL. With 0 bases removed from V and 5 bases from J, the gap between germline ends came to 11 bases. The CDR3 region is CASSQEGDVDEQYF. In DNA form, the CDR3 reads TGCGCCAGCAGCCAAGAAGGGGATGTAGACGAGCAGTACTTC.